The clone carrying this TCR beta chain was found many times. These data originate in a study of type 1 regulatory T cells. Study-wide background: This in vitro CD4 product, T-allo10, is enriched for Tr1 cells and alloantigen-specific.

CDR3 length: 13 residues. CDR1 and CDR2 from the germline V gene are SGHTA and FQGNSA. The ends were cut back, 3 bases at V and 8 bases at J, with 11 bases in the middle. A single record per CDR3 protein comes from TCRdb applying MiXCR to the reads. The sample has 75,000 to 100,000 distinct CDR3 sequences; about a third are singletons. Sequences were obtained from CD4+ T cells, either the whole sample or a sorted fraction (not recorded which). The TCR sequence derives from a human donor in good health. The rearrangement uses TRBV7-2 and TRBJ2-1; no clear D. CDR3 bases: TGTGCCAGCAGCTTTTCCGGGTTGCATGAGCAGTTCTTC. This codes for CASSFSGLHEQFF.